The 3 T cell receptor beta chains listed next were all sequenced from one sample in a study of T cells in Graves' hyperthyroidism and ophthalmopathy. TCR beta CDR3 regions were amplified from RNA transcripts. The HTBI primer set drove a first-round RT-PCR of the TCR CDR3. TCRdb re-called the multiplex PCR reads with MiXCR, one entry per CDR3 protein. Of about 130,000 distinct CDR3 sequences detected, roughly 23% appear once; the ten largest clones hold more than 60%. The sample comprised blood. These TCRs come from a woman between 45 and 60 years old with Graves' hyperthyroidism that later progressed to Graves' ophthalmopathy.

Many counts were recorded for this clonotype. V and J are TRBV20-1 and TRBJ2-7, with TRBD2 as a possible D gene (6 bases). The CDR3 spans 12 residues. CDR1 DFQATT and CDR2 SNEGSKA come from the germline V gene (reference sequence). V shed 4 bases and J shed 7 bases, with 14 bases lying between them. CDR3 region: CSAKAGWGEQYF. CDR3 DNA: TGCAGTGCTAAGGCGGGATGGGGAGAGCAGTACTTC.

The CDR3 DNA is TGCAGTGCATTCGCGGCTAGCGGGAGCAGGAATGAGCAGTTCTTC. Its protein is CSAFAASGSRNEQFF. The J gene is TRBJ2-1, the V gene TRBV20-1; 10 bases fit TRBD2. The CDR3 contains 15 residues. From germline, CDR1 is DFQATT and CDR2 SNEGSKA (reference sequence). V dropped 6 bases and J dropped 7; count of bases not matched to a gene: 12.

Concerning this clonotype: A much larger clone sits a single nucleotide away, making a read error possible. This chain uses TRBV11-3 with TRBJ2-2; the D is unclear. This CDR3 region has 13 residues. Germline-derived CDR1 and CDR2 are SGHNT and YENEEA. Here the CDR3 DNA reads TGTGCCGGCAGCTTCCGAACCACCGGGGAGCTGTTTTTT. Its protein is CAGSFRTTGELFF.